These 9 T cell receptor beta chains came from one sample sequenced in a study of beta chain features in type 1 diabetes. Every isolated RNA sample was fully reverse transcribed, so sequencing captured expressed TCRB transcripts. Some clones are missing from TCRdb's copy, which holds only in-frame ones; the method was immunoSEQ multiplex PCR. The table lists a few hundred thousand clones, around 13% of them singletons. Sequenced material: naive CD4+ T cells from blood. All receptors derive from a man aged 18 to 29 in good health.

This sequence joins TRBV7-2 and TRBJ2-7, with D perhaps TRBD1 (5 bases). The germline CDR1 and CDR2 sequences are SGHTA and FQGNSA. Trimming took 2 bases from V and 2 from J, leaving 10 bases between them. The CDR3 consists of 14 residues. The CDR3 region is CASSLPGITYEQYF. The CDR3 nucleotides read TGTGCCAGCAGCTTACCAGGGATTACCTACGAGCAGTACTTC.

In its sample, this clone was seen a few times. The rearrangement joins TRBV7-3 to TRBJ1-1, with D tentatively TRBD1 (6 bases). The germline V and J ends were trimmed by 7 bases and 10 bases, with 19 bases remaining between them. The CDR3 loop spans 13 amino acids. The germline V gene has CDR1 SGHTA and CDR2 FQGTGA. CDR3 DNA sequence: TGTGCCAGCACCGACTGGGAAGACAGGCGAGCTTTCTTT. Protein: CASTDWEDRRAFF.

The rearrangement links TRBV9 to TRBJ2-7; D is unresolved. This CDR3 is 15 amino acids long. Per germline, CDR1 SGDLS and CDR2 YYNGEE. V shed 0 bases and J shed 1 base, with 11 bases lying between them. The CDR3 DNA is TGTGCCAGCAGCGTAGACTCGAACCCATCCTACGAGCAGTACTTC. Translating it yields CASSVDSNPSYEQYF.

This clone was observed a few times. V and J are TRBV7-9 and TRBJ2-6; D might be TRBD2 (5 bases). V was trimmed by 8 bases and J by 3 bases, leaving 14 bases between them. The CDR3 covers 15 residues. Germline values: CDR1 SEHNR, CDR2 FQNEAQ (reference sequence). The CDR3 is CASGPGLIGANVLTF. The DNA of the CDR3 is TGTGCCAGCGGCCCGGGGTTGATTGGGGCCAACGTCCTGACTTTC.

The chain employs TRBV7-2 and TRBJ2-3, with 8 nucleotides matching TRBD2. CDR3 length: 16 amino acids. Germline trimming cut 5 bases from V and 2 bases from J; bases unmatched to any gene: 9. CDR1 is SGHTA, CDR2 FQGNSA, per germline. CDR3 sequence: CASSRNGGAATDTQYF. CDR3 coding DNA: TGTGCCAGCAGCCGAAACGGGGGGGCGGCCACAGATACGCAGTATTTT.

This clone was seen a handful of times. The V and J genes are TRBV4-1 and TRBJ2-4, with 13 bases matching TRBD2. The CDR3 length is 18 residues. Trimming removed 3 bases from V and 6 bases from J; junction bases left unmatched: 11. Per the germline V gene, CDR1 is MGHRA and CDR2 is YSYEKL. The CDR3 nucleotides are TGCGCCAGCAGCCATCCCTGGGGAGGACTAGCGGGAGTAAACATTCAGTACTTC. Translated: CASSHPWGGLAGVNIQYF.

This clone was seen a few times. The J gene is TRBJ1-1, the V gene TRBV29-1; unclear D gene. The V gene's germline CDR1 is SQVTM and CDR2 ANQGSEA. The CDR3 consists of 14 residues. V lost 6 bases to trimming and J lost 1 base, with 15 bases between them. Here the CDR3 DNA reads TGCAGCGTGGGTATTGGAGGGCCGAACACTGAAGCTTTCTTT. This codes for CSVGIGGPNTEAFF.

The genes are TRBV5-5 and TRBJ2-1, with D tentatively TRBD1 (5 bases). CDR1 and CDR2 from the germline V gene are SGHKS and YYEKEE (reference sequence). Trimming left V 5 bases short and J 9 bases short, with 15 bases between. This CDR3 region has 13 residues. CDR3 protein: CASRPQGFGEQFF. For the CDR3, the DNA is TGTGCCAGCAGACCGCAGGGTTTTGGTGAGCAGTTCTTC. Full variable domain (missing parts from reference TRBV5-5 and TRBJ2-1): DAGVTQSPTHLIKTRGQQVTLRCSPISGHKSVSWYQQVLGQGPQFIFQYYEKEERGRGNFPDRFSARQFPNYSSELNVNALLLGDSALYLCASRPQGFGEQFFGPGTRLTVL.

In its sample, this clone was seen a few times. The CDR3 reads CASEMGSGSTGANVLTF. Written as DNA, the CDR3 is TGTGCCAGCGAGATGGGAAGCGGGAGTACTGGGGCCAACGTCCTGACTTTC. The gene calls are TRBV7-2 and TRBJ2-6, with TRBD2 matching over 8 bases. The germline V gene has CDR1 SGHTA and CDR2 FQGNSA. The CDR3 contains 17 residues. V dropped 8 bases and J dropped 2; count of bases not matched to a gene: 11.